The rows below give T cell receptor beta chains drawn from one sample of a study of neurological immune-mediated disorders. Each CDR3 protein is one row after TCRdb ran MiXCR on the 5' RACE reads. The data show roughly 25,000 distinct CDR3 sequences, with about 6.3% seen just once and 4.5% to 5% held by the top ten. Sample: PBMCs. The receptors come from a woman aged 40 to 50 in good health. The CDR3 runs from the conserved cysteine through the conserved F or W. The D gene is left open where the match is weak. Not every row has a clone size; where given, it reads once, few, many or a size class.

CDR3aa | CDR3nt | j_gene | d_gene | v_gene | abundance
CASSLNSVYNEQFF | TGTGCCAGCAGCTTAAACAGTGTCTACAATGAGCAGTTCTTC | TRBJ2-1 | NA | TRBV7-2 | many
CASSPTGRNEQFF | TGCGCCAGCAGCCCAACGGGGAGGAATGAGCAGTTCTTC | TRBJ2-1 | NA | TRBV5-1 | many
CASSLEGHRTDTQYF | TGTGCCAGCAGCTTAGAGGGACACCGCACAGATACGCAGTATTTT | TRBJ2-3 | NA | TRBV7-3 | many
CASSHETSGRFSGELFF | TGTGCCAGCAGCCACGAGACTAGCGGGAGGTTTTCCGGGGAGCTGTTTTTT | TRBJ2-2 | TRBD2 | TRBV3-1 | medium-sized
CASGNSDSSYEQYF | TGCGCCAGCGGTAATTCGGACTCCTCCTACGAGCAGTACTTC | TRBJ2-7 | NA | TRBV5-1 | many
CASSKRDASSYNSPLHF | TGTGCCAGCAGCAAGCGGGACGCGAGCTCCTATAATTCACCCCTCCACTTT | TRBJ1-6 | NA | TRBV7-8 | many
CASSPSFPGPNTGELFF | TGTGCCAGCTCACCAAGTTTCCCAGGGCCCAACACCGGGGAGCTGTTTTTT | TRBJ2-2 | NA | TRBV18 | many
CSARVGGTNTGELFF | TGCAGTGCTAGAGTGGGGGGAACGAACACCGGGGAGCTGTTTTTT | TRBJ2-2 | NA | TRBV20-1 | many
CASSPLGSYEQYF | TGTGCCAGCAGCCCACTGGGCTCCTACGAGCAGTACTTC | TRBJ2-7 | NA | TRBV7-9 | many
CASSSTAYEQYF | TGTGCCAGCAGCTCTACAGCCTACGAGCAGTACTTC | TRBJ2-7 | NA | TRBV7-8 | many
CASSFLSSESSYNEQFF | TGTGCCAGCAGCTTTTTATCTTCGGAAAGCTCCTACAATGAGCAGTTCTTC | TRBJ2-1 | NA | TRBV5-6 | many
CASTARSNSYEQYF | TGTGCCAGCACCGCCCGCTCGAACTCCTACGAGCAGTACTTC | TRBJ2-7 | NA | TRBV7-6 | many
CASSLGGTDSGGYTF | TGCGCCAGCAGCTTGGGAGGGACGGACTCGGGTGGCTACACCTTC | TRBJ1-2 | NA | TRBV5-1 | many
CASSLFGGRSYNEQFF | TGTGCCAGCAGTTTATTTGGCGGGCGCTCCTACAATGAGCAGTTCTTC | TRBJ2-1 | NA | TRBV28 | NA
CASRPGRARAETQYF | TGTGCCAGCAGACCCGGGAGGGCCAGAGCGGAGACCCAGTACTTC | TRBJ2-5 | TRBD2 | TRBV28 | many
CASSELAGGSGELFF | TGTGCCAGCAGTGAACTAGCGGGAGGATCCGGGGAGCTGTTTTTT | TRBJ2-2 | TRBD2 | TRBV6-4 | few
CASSWAGGRDTQYF | TGTGCCAGCAGTTGGGCGGGAGGGCGTGATACGCAGTATTTT | TRBJ2-3 | TRBD2 | TRBV27 | many
CASRLETRADTQYF | TGTGCCAGCAGATTAGAAACTAGAGCAGATACACAGTATTTT | TRBJ2-3 | NA | TRBV7-6 | once
CASSLAVSGAQETQYF | TGTGCCAGCAGCTTAGCTGTTAGCGGGGCCCAAGAGACCCAGTACTTC | TRBJ2-5 | TRBD2 | TRBV7-6 | many
CASSFETGAYEQYF | TGTGCCAGCAGCTTCGAGACAGGGGCCTACGAGCAGTACTTC | TRBJ2-7 | TRBD1 | TRBV5-6 | many
CASSEGGLKLFF | TGTGCCAGCAGTGAAGGGGGGCTAAAACTGTTTTTT | TRBJ1-4 | NA | TRBV6-1 | many
CASSSRRRLYTDTQYF | TGTGCCAGCAGCTCCCGACGGCGACTGTACACAGATACGCAGTATTTT | TRBJ2-3 | NA | TRBV12-3/TRBV12-4 | many
CATSHRDRGHNEQFF | TGTGCCACCAGCCACCGGGACAGGGGTCACAATGAGCAGTTCTTC | TRBJ2-1 | TRBD1 | TRBV15 | many
CSARVGGRGNNEQFF | TGCAGTGCTAGAGTAGGCGGGAGGGGAAACAATGAGCAGTTCTTC | TRBJ2-1 | TRBD2 | TRBV20-1 | many
CASRKNSPLHF | TGTGCCAGCAGAAAGAATTCACCCCTCCACTTT | TRBJ1-6 | NA | TRBV6-5 | many
CASTSAGAPDTQYF | TGTGCCAGTACCTCGGCGGGAGCCCCAGATACGCAGTATTTT | TRBJ2-3 | TRBD2 | TRBV19 | many
CASSLWNTEAFF | TGTGCCAGCAGCTTGTGGAACACTGAAGCTTTCTTT | TRBJ1-1 | NA | TRBV5-6 | many
CASSPFWGSEDTDTQYF | TGTGCCAGCAGCCCCTTCTGGGGATCGGAAGACACAGATACGCAGTATTTT | TRBJ2-3 | NA | TRBV14 | many
CASSLTSGRSDTQYF | TGTGCCAGCAGCTTGACTAGCGGGAGGTCAGATACGCAGTATTTT | TRBJ2-3 | TRBD2 | TRBV7-2 | many
CASSLEGGAYNEQFF | TGCGCCAGCAGCTTGGAAGGGGGAGCCTACAATGAGCAGTTCTTC | TRBJ2-1 | NA | TRBV5-1 | medium-sized
CASSLGTSGTYEQYF | TGTGCCAGCAGCTTAGGAACTAGCGGGACCTACGAGCAGTACTTC | TRBJ2-7 | TRBD2 | TRBV7-2 | many
CSALPLRSTDTQYF | TGCAGTGCTCTCCCTCTGAGAAGCACAGATACGCAGTATTTT | TRBJ2-3 | NA | TRBV20-1 | many
CANSTGPNYEQYF | TGTGCCAACAGTACAGGTCCTAACTACGAGCAGTACTTC | TRBJ2-7 | NA | TRBV27 | many
CASSPLRQVPNEQFF | TGTGCCAGCAGCCCCTTGCGGCAGGTCCCCAATGAGCAGTTCTTC | TRBJ2-1 | NA | TRBV6-2/TRBV6-3 | many
CASSLDGSWPETQYF | TGTGCCAGCAGCTTGGATGGTAGTTGGCCAGAGACCCAGTACTTC | TRBJ2-5 | NA | TRBV5-6 | many
CASSLGTSGSPGNEQFF | TGTGCCAGCAGCCTTGGGACTAGCGGGAGTCCGGGGAATGAGCAGTTCTTC | TRBJ2-1 | TRBD2 | TRBV14 | many
CSASFGGETQYF | TGCAGTGCTAGCTTCGGGGGAGAGACCCAGTACTTC | TRBJ2-5 | NA | TRBV20-1 | many
CASSSTGPPVGTQYF | TGTGCCAGCAGTTCTACAGGCCCTCCCGTCGGGACCCAGTACTTC | TRBJ2-5 | NA | TRBV27 | many
CASSLVGTGYNEQFF | TGTGCCAGCAGCTTAGTTGGGACAGGTTACAATGAGCAGTTCTTC | TRBJ2-1 | TRBD1 | TRBV7-9 | many
CASSSGRRIQYF | TGTGCCAGCAGCTCGGGACGTCGCATTCAGTACTTC | TRBJ2-4 | NA | TRBV11-2 | many
CASSSRGESRWYNSPLHF | TGTGCCAGCAGTTCCCGCGGGGAGAGCCGGTGGTATAATTCACCCCTCCACTTT | TRBJ1-6 | NA | TRBV28 | many
CASSLNSRTANTEAFF | TGCGCCAGCAGCTTAAATAGTAGGACAGCAAACACTGAAGCTTTCTTT | TRBJ1-1 | NA | TRBV5-1 | medium-sized
CASSQSSGVGYEQYF | TGTGCCAGCAGCCAATCATCGGGCGTGGGCTACGAGCAGTACTTC | TRBJ2-7 | NA | TRBV16 | many
CAIMGQNDNEQFF | TGTGCCATCATGGGACAGAACGACAATGAGCAGTTCTTC | TRBJ2-1 | TRBD1 | TRBV10-3 | many
CAIKSGSEGNEQYF | TGTGCCATCAAATCCGGGAGCGAAGGGAACGAGCAGTACTTC | TRBJ2-7 | NA | TRBV10-3 | NA
CAISPGQNTEAFF | TGTGCCATCAGTCCGGGACAGAACACTGAAGCTTTCTTT | TRBJ1-1 | NA | TRBV10-3 | many
CASSQGLGTANEQFF | TGTGCCAGCAGCCAAGGTTTAGGGACAGCCAATGAGCAGTTCTTC | TRBJ2-1 | TRBD1 | TRBV4-2 | many
CSARGGTSGSYVDEQFF | TGCAGTGCTAGAGGTGGGACTAGCGGGAGTTACGTAGATGAGCAGTTCTTC | TRBJ2-1 | TRBD2 | TRBV20-1 | many